The 24 T cell receptor beta chains below were found in one sample sequenced in a study of siplizumab effects on memory and regulatory T cells. Measured with immunoSEQ multiplex PCR; TCRdb has only the in-frame clones, and not every one. The sample includes about 120,000 clones, around 94% of them seen just once. The specimen was non-Treg CD4+ T cells sorted from blood. These receptors came from a human donor in good health.

The rearrangement uses TRBV5-1 and TRBJ1-2, with no clear D. Trimming took 1 base from V and 7 from J, leaving 8 bases between them. The CDR3 contains 12 residues. Germline V CDR1 and CDR2: SGHRS, YFSETQ. Here the CDR3 DNA reads TGCGCCAGCAGCTTGCCCGGGCTTGGCTACACCTTC. Its translation is CASSLPGLGYTF.

The chain links TRBV5-1 to TRBJ2-2; TRBD2 might be the D (6 bases). The CDR3 loop spans 14 amino acids. V lost 0 bases, J lost 6 bases, and 9 bases lay in between. Germline assignment: CDR1 SGHRS and CDR2 YFSETQ. CDR3: CASSLGEAAGELFF. CDR3 sequence (DNA): TGCGCCAGCAGCTTGGGGGAGGCGGCCGGGGAGCTGTTTTTT.

This rearrangement joins TRBV5-1 to TRBJ2-5; 10 bases fit TRBD2. Trimming took 0 bases from V and 6 from J; bases not matched to a gene: 5. Germline CDR1 is SGHRS and CDR2 is YFSETQ. The CDR3 runs 15 residues. CDR3 nucleotides: TGCGCCAGCAGCTTGGTAGCGGGGGGTACGCAGACCCAGTACTTC. Translating it yields CASSLVAGGTQTQYF.

The chain combines TRBV19 with TRBJ1-3, with TRBD1 matching over 9 bases. CDR1 LNHDA and CDR2 SQIVND come from the germline V gene (reference sequence). Trimming took 5 bases from V and 5 from J; bases not matched to a gene: 10. The CDR3 is 16 amino acids. In DNA, the CDR3 is TGTGCCAGTAGTGACCCCGGGACAGGGTCGAGAAACACCATATATTTT. This encodes CASSDPGTGSRNTIYF.

The chain recombines TRBV5-1 with TRBJ2-5, with D possibly matching TRBD2 (6 bases). Trimming shortened V by 0 bases and J by 1 base, and 13 bases separated the two germline ends. The CDR3 runs to 16 residues. The germline V gene encodes CDR1 SGHRS and CDR2 YFSETQ. The CDR3 sequence is CASSLGGKGSQETQYF. The CDR3, as DNA: TGCGCCAGCAGCTTGGGCGGGAAAGGGTCCCAAGAGACCCAGTACTTC.

V gene TRBV7-8 combines with J gene TRBJ1-2; 7 nucleotides line up with TRBD1. Germline V gene data show CDR1 as SGHVS and CDR2 as FQNEAQ. The junction had 3 bases not matched to a gene; V was cut back by 1 base and J by 4 bases. The CDR3 totals 14 residues. The CDR3 reads CASSLDHRGYGYTF. The DNA for the CDR3 is TGTGCCAGCAGCTTAGATCACAGGGGCTATGGCTACACCTTC.

There are a few counts of this clone. This chain links TRBV19 with TRBJ1-1, with D uncertain. The CDR3 sequence is 13 residues long. V lost 4 bases and J 1 base, leaving 7 bases between the germline ends. The germline V gene has CDR1 LNHDA and CDR2 SQIVND (reference sequence). The CDR3 region has the DNA TGTGCCAGTAGTACCGACAAGAACACTGAAGCTTTCTTT. Translated: CASSTDKNTEAFF. The full variable domain, completed using reference TRBV19 and TRBJ1-1, is DGGITQSPKYLFRKEGQNVTLSCEQNLNHDAMYWYRQDPGQGLRLIYYSQIVNDFQKGDIAEGYSVSREKKESFPLTVTSAQKNPTAFYLCASSTDKNTEAFFGQGTRLTVV.

J is TRBJ2-1 and V is TRBV25-1; 7 nucleotides line up with TRBD1. Trimming took 5 bases from V and 8 from J; bases not matched to a gene: 12. This CDR3 has 15 residues. Germline values: CDR1 MGHDK, CDR2 SYGVNS. The CDR3 sequence: CASSSTGHQGDEQFF. CDR3 DNA sequence: TGTGCCAGCAGTTCGACGGGACACCAGGGGGATGAGCAGTTCTTC.

The chain recombines TRBV5-8 with TRBJ2-3; D is unresolved. The CDR3 totals 14 residues. V was pared by 1 base and J by 4 bases, with 10 bases between. Germline CDR1 and CDR2: SGHTS and YDEGEE. CDR3 nucleotide sequence: TGTGCCAGCAGCTTGACCCACGTAGCAGATACGCAGTATTTT. This encodes CASSLTHVADTQYF.

On this clone itself: The same CDR3 can be traced to other DNA sequences in this sample. The chain is built from TRBV27 and TRBJ1-2; maybe TRBD1 (6 bases). Trimming pared 2 bases from V and 5 bases from J, leaving 6 bases between. CDR1 and CDR2 from the germline V gene are MNHEY and SMNVEV (reference sequence). The CDR3 is 12 residues long. The CDR3 is CASSLQGYGYTF. The CDR3 DNA reads as TGTGCCAGCAGTTTACAGGGGTATGGCTACACCTTC.

The rearrangement uses TRBV5-1 and TRBJ1-1; D not resolved. CDR1 and CDR2 from the germline V gene are SGHRS and YFSETQ. V was cut by 2 bases and J by 1 base, with 3 bases left in between. The CDR3 length is 12 residues. The CDR3 protein is CASSLPNTEAFF. DNA for the CDR3: TGCGCCAGCAGCTTACCGAACACTGAAGCTTTCTTT.

V gene TRBV5-1 combines with J gene TRBJ1-5; tentatively, D is TRBD1 (6 bases). Germline-derived CDR1 and CDR2 are SGHRS and YFSETQ. The CDR3 has 15 amino acids. The V end lost 0 bases, the J end lost 2 bases, and 9 bases lay between the germline ends. Here the CDR3 reads CASSLAGVGNQPQHF. CDR3 coding DNA: TGCGCCAGCAGCTTGGCAGGGGTTGGCAATCAGCCCCAGCATTTT.

This sequence joins TRBV6-4 and TRBJ1-5; the D is unclear. This CDR3 is built from 14 residues. Germline lookup yields CDR1 MRHNA and CDR2 SNTAGT. V was shortened by 3 bases and J by 0 bases, with 6 bases between the two germline ends. The CDR3 region is CASSEQLSNQPQHF. Here the CDR3 DNA reads TGTGCCAGCAGTGAGCAGCTTAGCAATCAGCCCCAGCATTTT.

The chain employs TRBV29-1 and TRBJ2-7; 7 bases map to TRBD2. Germline trimming cut 4 bases from V and 2 bases from J; bases unmatched to any gene: 8. Germline values: CDR1 SQVTM, CDR2 ANQGSEA. This CDR3 is built from 14 residues. The CDR3 DNA reads TGCAGCGTTGTCTTCGGGGAGGGTACCTACGAGCAGTACTTC. This sequence encodes CSVVFGEGTYEQYF.

This rearrangement joins TRBV5-4 to TRBJ2-7; 10 nucleotides align to TRBD1. This CDR3 is 18 amino acids long. V shed 5 bases and J 0 bases; nucleotides not matched to a gene: 14. Looked up from germline, CDR1 is SGHNT and CDR2 is YYREEE (reference sequence). The CDR3 region has the DNA TGTGCCAGCAGGACCGGACAGGGGGGACCCTCTTGCTCCTACGAGCAGTACTTC. This codes for CASRTGQGGPSCSYEQYF.

The rearrangement uses TRBV11-2 and TRBJ2-7; 7 bases map to TRBD2. Trimming took 0 bases from V and 2 from J; bases not matched to a gene: 4. The CDR3 is 15 amino acids. Germline V lookup: CDR1 SGHAT, CDR2 FQNNGV. CDR3 in DNA: TGTGCCAGCAGCTTAGAACCGGGGGGTACCTACGAGCAGTACTTC. As protein: CASSLEPGGTYEQYF.

V gene TRBV7-2 combines with J gene TRBJ2-5; D is uncertain. The CDR3 runs 11 residues. Germline V gives CDR1 SGHTA, CDR2 FQGNSA. The V end was cut by 4 bases, the J end by 5 bases, with 5 bases between. CDR3 sequence reads: CASSSRETQYF. In DNA, the CDR3 is TGTGCCAGCAGCTCCCGCGAGACCCAGTACTTC.

With regard to this clone: Other DNA sequences in the same sample also yield this CDR3. V is TRBV6-5 and J is TRBJ1-1; D is undetermined. Germline V gene lookup returns CDR1 MNHEY and CDR2 SVGAGI. The CDR3 runs 11 residues. V lost 8 bases and J lost 2, with 6 bases in between. CDR3 amino acids: CASLGNTEAFF. CDR3 nucleotide sequence: TGTGCCAGCCTAGGAAACACTGAAGCTTTCTTT.

The chain carries TRBV5-1 and TRBJ2-7; unclear D gene. The CDR3 loop spans 15 amino acids. V lost 0 bases, J lost 0 bases, and 10 bases lay in between. CDR1 is SGHRS, CDR2 YFSETQ, per germline. The CDR3, as DNA: TGCGCCAGCAGCTTGGCCGCGCTTGGCTCCTACGAGCAGTACTTC. Amino acids: CASSLAALGSYEQYF.

This clone was counted only a few times. The gene calls are TRBV6-5 and TRBJ1-2; TRBD1 is a possible D gene (5 bases). The CDR3 has 13 amino acids. Germline V gene data show CDR1 as MNHEY and CDR2 as SVGAGI. The V gene lost 0 bases and the J gene lost 8 bases, with 10 bases spanning the gap. The CDR3 loop reads CASSYSRDRGYTF. The CDR3, as DNA: TGTGCCAGCAGTTACTCCAGGGATCGCGGCTACACCTTC.

V is TRBV5-4 and J is TRBJ2-3, with TRBD2 matching 11 bases. The length of the CDR3 is 13 residues. The trim removed 5 bases at V and 10 bases at J, leaving 6 bases unmatched. The germline V gene encodes CDR1 SGHNT and CDR2 YYREEE (reference sequence). CDR3 sequence reads: CASRVAGGPAQYF. DNA of the CDR3: TGTGCCAGCAGGGTAGCGGGGGGGCCGGCGCAGTATTTT.

This clone is a singleton in its sample. The genes are TRBV6-1 and TRBJ2-3; TRBD2 matches 8 bases. Germline trimming cut 6 bases from V and 3 bases from J; bases unmatched to any gene: 2. CDR3 length: 13 residues. Germline CDR1 reads MNHNS; CDR2 reads SASEGT. DNA of the CDR3: TGTGCCAGCAGAATAGCGGGGACAGATACGCAGTATTTT. Translated: CASRIAGTDTQYF.

On this clone: Within the sample, other DNA sequences also encode this same CDR3. The chain couples TRBV5-1 to TRBJ2-2; the D is unclear. Trimming pared 2 bases from V and 1 base from J, leaving 6 bases between. The CDR3 is 14 amino acids. From germline, CDR1 is SGHRS and CDR2 YFSETQ. The CDR3 spells CASSLRQNTGELFF. The CDR3 DNA reads TGCGCCAGCAGCTTAAGGCAGAACACCGGGGAGCTGTTTTTT.

The genes are TRBV6-6 and TRBJ1-1, with D perhaps TRBD1 (6 bases). V was trimmed by 7 bases and J by 5 bases, leaving 20 bases between them. CDR3 length: 15 amino acids. The V gene's germline CDR1 is MNHNY and CDR2 SVGAGI (reference sequence). For the CDR3, the DNA is TGTGCCAGCACCTTCTCCACCAAGGGGGGGACTGAAGCTTTCTTT. Its translation is CASTFSTKGGTEAFF.